This TCR beta chain was retrieved from a study of post-analysis software for immune sequencing data. Prepared TCR beta cDNA libraries contained unique molecular identifiers. MiXCR was run by TCRdb on the PCR reads, yielding one entry per CDR3 protein. Of approximately 630,000 distinct CDR3 sequences in the sample, 55% to 60% are singletons; the top ten hold approximately 10%. Study-level results: Strong co-clustering by F measure linked samples that shared a preparation batch. Controls had significantly higher normalized Chao1 diversity than multiple sclerosis patients. The five TRBV segments detected at higher frequency in patients than in controls included TRBV5-6, TRBV5-1 and TRBV20-1.

As to this clonotype: Its antigen remains unidentified.

Per the germline V gene, CDR1 is DFQATT and CDR2 is SNEGSKA (reference sequence). V lost 6 bases and J 5 bases, leaving 30 bases between the germline ends. The CDR3 loop spans 18 amino acids. The rearrangement joins TRBV20-1 to TRBJ2-3, with D possibly TRBD2 on 6 matching bases. This clonotype was sampled from a girl aged 2 to 9 with multiple sclerosis. Sample: blood. The CDR3 spells CSAEGGMDGLSSQDTQYF. As DNA, the CDR3 is TGCAGTGCCGAAGGAGGGATGGACGGACTCTCATCCCAAGATACGCAGTATTTT.